This T cell receptor beta chain was sequenced for a study of beta chain features in type 1 diabetes. Regarding this clone: Its antigen is currently unknown.

One heparinised blood draw, averaging about 116 mL, came from each donor. The CDR3 sequence is 13 residues long. Germline V CDR1 and CDR2: MNHNS, SASEGT. Trimming left V 8 bases short and J 5 bases short, with 12 bases between. Expressed TCRB transcripts got sequenced, as all isolated RNA was reverse transcribed. An average of about 3.57 million reads was obtained for naive, central memory and regulatory T cell samples. Sequenced by immunoSEQ multiplex PCR; TCRdb stores in-frame clones only, minus some. The table includes over 200,000 clones, 9.5% to 13% detected once. Findings of the study overall: All four CD4+ subsets from Type 1 diabetes patients carried moderately but significantly shorter TCRB CDR3s. Reduced insertions and increased deletions marked VDJ junctions in type 1 diabetes patients.

The sample consisted of naive CD4+ T cells from blood. The V gene is TRBV6-1, the J gene TRBJ2-2; D is perhaps TRBD2 (5 bases). This receptor was obtained from a man aged 30-40 years with type 1 diabetes. CDR3 sequence reads: CASGATGTGELFF. The CDR3 DNA is TGTGCCAGCGGTGCAACGGGAACCGGGGAGCTGTTTTTT.